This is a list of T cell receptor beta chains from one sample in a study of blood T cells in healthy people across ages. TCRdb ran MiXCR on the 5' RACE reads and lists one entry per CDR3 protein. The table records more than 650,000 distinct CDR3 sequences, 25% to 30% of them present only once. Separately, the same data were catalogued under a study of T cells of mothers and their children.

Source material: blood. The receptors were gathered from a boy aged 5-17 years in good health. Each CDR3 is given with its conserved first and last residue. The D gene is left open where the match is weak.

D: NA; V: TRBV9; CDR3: CASSVDGSYGYTF
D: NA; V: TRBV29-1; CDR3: CSVARTVTDTQYF
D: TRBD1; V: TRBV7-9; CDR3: CASSPDFGQANTEAFF
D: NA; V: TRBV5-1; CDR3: CASAGEGSLETQYF
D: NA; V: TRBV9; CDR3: CASSVGGGNEWPQHF
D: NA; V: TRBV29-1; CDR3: CSVAWTATNEKLFF
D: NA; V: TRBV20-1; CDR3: CSATRDIDEQYF
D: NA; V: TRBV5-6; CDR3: CASSLRGGGKNTEAFF
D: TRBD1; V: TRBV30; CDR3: CVWSVGKTGGGYTF
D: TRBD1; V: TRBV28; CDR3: CASSFKKDRSNQPQHF
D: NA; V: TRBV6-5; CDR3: CASSYPGRENTEAFF
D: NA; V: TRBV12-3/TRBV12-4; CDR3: CASSFGGYSNQPQHF
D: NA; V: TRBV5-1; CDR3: CASSLTAGFGETQYF
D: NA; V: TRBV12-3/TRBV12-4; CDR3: CASAAGTQYF
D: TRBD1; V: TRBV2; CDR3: CASRPGQKETQYF
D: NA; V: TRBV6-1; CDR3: CASSPRNNEQFF
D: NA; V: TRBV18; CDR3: CASSPEGSETQYF
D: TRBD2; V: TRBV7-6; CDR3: CASRKTSGGANEQFF
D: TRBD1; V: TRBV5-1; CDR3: CASSLSGQTSYEQYF
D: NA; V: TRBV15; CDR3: CATSRRLGQETQYF
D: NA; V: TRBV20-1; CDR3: CSALGGNTGTEAFF
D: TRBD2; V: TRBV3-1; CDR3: CASSQGGGAKNEQFF
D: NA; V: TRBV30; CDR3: CAWTRRGPNGYTF
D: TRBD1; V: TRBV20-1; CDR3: CSAKAGTGYGYTF
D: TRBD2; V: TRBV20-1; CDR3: CSALSGGATGELFF
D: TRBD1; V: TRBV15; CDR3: CATSRDRDRGPTTGELFF
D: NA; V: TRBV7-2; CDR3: CASSFGVRGDTEAFF
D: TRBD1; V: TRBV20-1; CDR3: CSAYHPGQASYEQYF
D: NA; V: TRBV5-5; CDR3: CASILGENTEAFF
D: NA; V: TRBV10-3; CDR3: CAISDYDRESTDTQYF
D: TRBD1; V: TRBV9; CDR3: CASSVVRDRAMNTEAFF
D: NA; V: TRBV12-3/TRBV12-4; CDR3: CASRNTGVETQYF
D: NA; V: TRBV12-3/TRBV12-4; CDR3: CASSLVAGELFF
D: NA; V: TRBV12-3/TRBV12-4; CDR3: CASLRGPSNEQFF
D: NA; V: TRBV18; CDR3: CASSPNAFGRGYNEQFF
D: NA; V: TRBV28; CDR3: CASSLPSGSSGNTIYF
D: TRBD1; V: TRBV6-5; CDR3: CASSYSRGRGRAYGYTF
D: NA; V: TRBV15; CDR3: CATSRDTTGLEKLFF
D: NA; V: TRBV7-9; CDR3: CASSLAVGVSYEQYF
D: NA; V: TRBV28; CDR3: CASSSTAYEQYF